This TCR beta chain was sequenced in a study of T cell repertoires in cytomegalovirus infection. Study details: Shared public TCR beta signatures pointed to both CMV infection and a matching HLA type.

TCRdb redid the calling of the reads with MiXCR, one entry per CDR3 protein. The profile shows about 240,000 distinct CDR3 sequences, about 12% of them singletons. This clonotype was seen once. This CDR3 comprises 13 residues. Germline V gene data show CDR1 as MDHEN and CDR2 as SYDVKM. Trimming cost V 5 bases and J 5 bases, with 13 bases left between them. The chain couples TRBV28 to TRBJ2-7; possibly TRBD2 for D (5 bases). The source material was PBMCs. This sequence was found in a human donor in good health (CMV status not recorded). Some clones in this sample may be carry-over from other donors' samples. The CDR3 protein is CASSPPRGNEQYF. The CDR3, as DNA: TGTGCCAGCAGTCCCCCCCGGGGAAACGAGCAGTACTTC.